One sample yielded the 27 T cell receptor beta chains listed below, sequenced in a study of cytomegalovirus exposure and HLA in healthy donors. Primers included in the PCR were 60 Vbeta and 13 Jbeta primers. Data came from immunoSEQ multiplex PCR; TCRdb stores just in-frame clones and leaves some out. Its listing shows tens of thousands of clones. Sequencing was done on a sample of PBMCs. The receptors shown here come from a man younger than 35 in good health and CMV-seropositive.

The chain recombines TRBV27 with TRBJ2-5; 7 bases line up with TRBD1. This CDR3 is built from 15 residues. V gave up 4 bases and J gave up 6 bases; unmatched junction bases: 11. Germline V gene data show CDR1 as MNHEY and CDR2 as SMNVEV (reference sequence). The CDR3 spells CASSSAQGILKTQYF. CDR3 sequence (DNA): TGTGCCAGCAGTTCCGCACAGGGGATACTGAAGACCCAGTACTTC.

The CDR3 sequence: CSVEREEGYGYTF. The CDR3 bases are TGCAGCGTTGAGAGGGAGGAAGGCTATGGCTACACCTTC. The J gene is TRBJ1-2, the V gene TRBV29-1; D ambiguous. This CDR3 has 13 residues. The V end lost 3 bases, the J end lost 4 bases, and 12 bases lay between the germline ends. Germline CDR1 SQVTM, CDR2 ANQGSEA.

The CDR3 nucleotides are TGCGCCAGCAGCTGGGGTAGCGGGACCCTCTTCCACCAAGAGACCCAGTACTTC. Protein: CASSWGSGTLFHQETQYF. V usage is TRBV5-1 and J usage is TRBJ2-5; 8 positions agree with TRBD2. From germline, CDR1 is SGHRS and CDR2 YFSETQ. Trimming removed 3 bases from V and 0 bases from J; junction bases left unmatched: 13. The CDR3 extends over 18 amino acids.

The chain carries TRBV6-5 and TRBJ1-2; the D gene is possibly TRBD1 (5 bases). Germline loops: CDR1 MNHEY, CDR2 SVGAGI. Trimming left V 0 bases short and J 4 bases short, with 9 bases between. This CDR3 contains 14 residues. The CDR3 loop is CASSYSGQLYGYTF. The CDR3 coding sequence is TGTGCCAGCAGTTACTCGGGGCAGCTCTATGGCTACACCTTC.

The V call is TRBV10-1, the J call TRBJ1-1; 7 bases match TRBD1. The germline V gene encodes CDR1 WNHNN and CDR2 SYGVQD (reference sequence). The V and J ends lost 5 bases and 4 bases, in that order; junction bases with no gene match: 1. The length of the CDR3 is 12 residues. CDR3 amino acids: CASSPGGTEAFF. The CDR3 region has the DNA TGCGCCAGCAGTCCAGGGGGCACTGAAGCTTTCTTT.

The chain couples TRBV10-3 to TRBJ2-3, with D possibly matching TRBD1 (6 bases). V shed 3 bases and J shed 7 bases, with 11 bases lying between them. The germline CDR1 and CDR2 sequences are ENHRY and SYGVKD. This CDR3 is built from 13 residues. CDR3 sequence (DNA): TGTGCCATCAGTGATGGGGGCGTGAATACGCAGTATTTT. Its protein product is CAISDGGVNTQYF.

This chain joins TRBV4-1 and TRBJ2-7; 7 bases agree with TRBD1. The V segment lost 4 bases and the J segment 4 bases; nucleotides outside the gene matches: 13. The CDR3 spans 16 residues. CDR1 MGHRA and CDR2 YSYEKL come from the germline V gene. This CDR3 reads CASSPIGGRGRYEQYF. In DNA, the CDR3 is TGCGCCAGCAGCCCCATAGGGGGCAGGGGAAGGTACGAGCAGTACTTC.

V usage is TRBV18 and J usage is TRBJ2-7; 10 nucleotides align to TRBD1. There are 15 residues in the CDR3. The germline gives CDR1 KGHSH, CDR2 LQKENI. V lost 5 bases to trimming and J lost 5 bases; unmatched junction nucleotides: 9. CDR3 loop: CASSVSGTGVHEQYF. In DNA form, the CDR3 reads TGTGCCAGCTCAGTATCCGGGACAGGGGTACACGAGCAGTACTTC.

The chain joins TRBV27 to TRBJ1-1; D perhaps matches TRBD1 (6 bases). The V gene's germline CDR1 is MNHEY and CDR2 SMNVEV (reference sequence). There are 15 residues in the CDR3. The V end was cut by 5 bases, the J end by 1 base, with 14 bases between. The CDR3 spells CASSRTQGGNTEAFF. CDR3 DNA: TGTGCCAGCAGTCGTACGCAAGGGGGGAACACTGAAGCTTTCTTT.

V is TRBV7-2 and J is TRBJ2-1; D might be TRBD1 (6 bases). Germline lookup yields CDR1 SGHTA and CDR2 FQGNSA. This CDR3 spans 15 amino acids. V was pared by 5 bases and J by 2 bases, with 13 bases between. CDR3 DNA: TGTGCCAGCAGCCCCGACAGGCTGACCTACAATGAGCAGTTCTTC. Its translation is CASSPDRLTYNEQFF.

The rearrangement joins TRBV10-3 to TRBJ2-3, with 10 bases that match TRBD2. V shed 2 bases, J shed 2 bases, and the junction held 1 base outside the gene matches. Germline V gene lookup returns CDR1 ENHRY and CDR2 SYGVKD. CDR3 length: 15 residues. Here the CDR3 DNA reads TGTGCCATCAGTGAGACTAGCGGGGTCACAGATACGCAGTATTTT. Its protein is CAISETSGVTDTQYF.

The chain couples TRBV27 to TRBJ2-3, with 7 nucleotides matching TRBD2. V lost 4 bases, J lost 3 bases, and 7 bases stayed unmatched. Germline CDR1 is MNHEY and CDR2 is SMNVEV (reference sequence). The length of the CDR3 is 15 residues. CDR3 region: CASSYFAGATDTQYF. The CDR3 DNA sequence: TGTGCCAGCAGTTACTTTGCGGGAGCAACAGATACGCAGTATTTT.

CDR3 region: CAWTGAYNYGYTF. CDR3 DNA sequence: TGTGCCTGGACCGGAGCATATAACTATGGCTACACCTTC. The rearrangement joins TRBV30 to TRBJ1-2; no reliable D call. This CDR3 is 13 amino acids long. V was shortened by 4 bases and J by 1 base, with 10 bases between the two germline ends. Germline V lookup: CDR1 GTSNPN, CDR2 SVGIG (reference sequence).

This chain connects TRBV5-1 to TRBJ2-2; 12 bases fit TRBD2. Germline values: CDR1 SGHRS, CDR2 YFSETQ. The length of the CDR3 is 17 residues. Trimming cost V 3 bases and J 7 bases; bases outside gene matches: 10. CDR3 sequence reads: CASSSRLAGDGVGELFF. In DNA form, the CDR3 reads TGCGCCAGCAGCTCCAGACTAGCGGGAGATGGTGTCGGGGAGCTGTTTTTT.

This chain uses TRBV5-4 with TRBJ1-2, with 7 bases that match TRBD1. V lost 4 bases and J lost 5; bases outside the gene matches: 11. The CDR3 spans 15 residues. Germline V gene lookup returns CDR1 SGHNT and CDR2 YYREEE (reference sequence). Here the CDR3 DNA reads TGTGCCAGCAGCCCAGACAGGGCCTCGGTTTATGGCTACACCTTC. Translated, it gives CASSPDRASVYGYTF.

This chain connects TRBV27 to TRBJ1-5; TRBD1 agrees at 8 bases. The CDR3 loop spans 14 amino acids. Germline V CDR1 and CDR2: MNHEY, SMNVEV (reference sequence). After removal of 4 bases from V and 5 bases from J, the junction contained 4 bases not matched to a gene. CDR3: CASSSDRADQPQHF. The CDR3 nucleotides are TGTGCCAGCAGTTCGGACAGGGCGGATCAGCCCCAGCATTTT.

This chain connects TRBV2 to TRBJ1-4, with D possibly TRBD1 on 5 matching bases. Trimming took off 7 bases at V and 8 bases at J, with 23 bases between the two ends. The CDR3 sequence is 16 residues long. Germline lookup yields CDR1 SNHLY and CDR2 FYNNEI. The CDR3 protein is CASKSSSQSKGEKLFF. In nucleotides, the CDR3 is TGTGCCAGCAAGTCTTCCAGCCAAAGCAAGGGGGAAAAACTGTTTTTT.

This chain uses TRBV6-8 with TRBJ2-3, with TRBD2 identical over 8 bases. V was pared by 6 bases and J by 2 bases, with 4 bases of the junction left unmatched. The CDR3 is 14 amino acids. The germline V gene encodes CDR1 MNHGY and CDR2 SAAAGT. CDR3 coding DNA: TGTGCCAGCAGCTTAGCGGGACTCACAGATACGCAGTATTTT. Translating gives CASSLAGLTDTQYF.

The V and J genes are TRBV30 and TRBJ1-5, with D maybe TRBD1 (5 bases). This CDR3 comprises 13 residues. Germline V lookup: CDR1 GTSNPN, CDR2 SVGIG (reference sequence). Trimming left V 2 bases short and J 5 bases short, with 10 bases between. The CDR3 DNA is TGTGCCTGGAGTCTTACGGGGGATCAGCCCCAGCATTTT. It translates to CAWSLTGDQPQHF.

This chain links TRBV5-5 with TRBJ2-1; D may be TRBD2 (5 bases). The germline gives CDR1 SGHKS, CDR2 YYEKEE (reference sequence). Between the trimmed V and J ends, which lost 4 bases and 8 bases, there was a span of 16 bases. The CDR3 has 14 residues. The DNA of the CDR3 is TGTGCCAGCAGCCTTGTGGAGGAGTGGGATGAGCAGTTCTTC. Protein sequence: CASSLVEEWDEQFF.

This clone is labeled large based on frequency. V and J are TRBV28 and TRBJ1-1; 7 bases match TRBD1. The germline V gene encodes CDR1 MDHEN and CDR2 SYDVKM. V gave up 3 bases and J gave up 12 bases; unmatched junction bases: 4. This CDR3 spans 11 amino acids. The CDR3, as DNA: TGTGCCAGCAGTTTGGGGGACAGAACTTTCTTT. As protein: CASSLGDRTFF.

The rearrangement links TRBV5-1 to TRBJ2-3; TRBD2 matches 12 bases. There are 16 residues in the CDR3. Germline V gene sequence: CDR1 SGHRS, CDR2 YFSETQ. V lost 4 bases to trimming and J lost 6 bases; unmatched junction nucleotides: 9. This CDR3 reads CASSLPGLAGGDTQYF. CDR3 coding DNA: TGCGCCAGCAGCCTACCGGGACTAGCGGGTGGGGATACGCAGTATTTT.

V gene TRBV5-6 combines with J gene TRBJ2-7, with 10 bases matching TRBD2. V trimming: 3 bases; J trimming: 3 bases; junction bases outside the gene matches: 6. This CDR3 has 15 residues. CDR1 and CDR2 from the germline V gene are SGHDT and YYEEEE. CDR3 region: CASSSGTSVYYEQYF. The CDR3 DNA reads TGTGCCAGCAGCTCCGGGACTAGCGTATACTACGAGCAGTACTTC.

CDR3 in amino acids: CASSDRMAGELFF. CDR3 DNA: TGCGCCAGCAGTGACAGGATGGCCGGGGAGCTGTTTTTT. V usage is TRBV10-1 and J usage is TRBJ2-2; D not resolved. The CDR3 is made up of 13 amino acids. V shed 3 bases and J shed 6 bases, with 8 bases lying between them. From germline, CDR1 is WNHNN and CDR2 SYGVQD (reference sequence).

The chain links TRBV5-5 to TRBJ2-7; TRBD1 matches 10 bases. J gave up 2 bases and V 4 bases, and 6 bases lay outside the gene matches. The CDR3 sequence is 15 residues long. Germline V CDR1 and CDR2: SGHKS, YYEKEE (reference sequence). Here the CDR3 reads CASSAAGTGAYEQYF. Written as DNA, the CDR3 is TGTGCCAGCAGCGCCGCCGGGACAGGGGCCTACGAGCAGTACTTC.

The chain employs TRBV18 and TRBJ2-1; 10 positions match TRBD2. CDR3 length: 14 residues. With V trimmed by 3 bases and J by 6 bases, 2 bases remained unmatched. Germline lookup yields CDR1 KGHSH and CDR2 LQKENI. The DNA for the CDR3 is TGTGCCAGCTCACCGGCTAGCGGGAGCAATGAGCAGTTCTTC. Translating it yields CASSPASGSNEQFF. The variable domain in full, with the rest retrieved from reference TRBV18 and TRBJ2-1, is NAGVMQNPRHLVRRRGQEARLRCSPMKGHSHVYWYRQLPEEGLKFMVYLQKENIIDESGMPKERFSAEFPKEGPSILRIQQVVRGDSAAYFCASSPASGSNEQFFGPGTRLTVL.

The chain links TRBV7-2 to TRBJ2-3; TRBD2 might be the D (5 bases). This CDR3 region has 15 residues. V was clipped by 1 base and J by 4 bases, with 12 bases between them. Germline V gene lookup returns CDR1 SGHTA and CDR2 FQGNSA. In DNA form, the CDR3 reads TGTGCCAGCAGCTTAGGGGCGGGTCAGGCAGATACGCAGTATTTT. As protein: CASSLGAGQADTQYF.